Listed below are T cell receptor beta chains from one sample, sequenced in a study of T cell changes during pregnancy in multiple sclerosis. Profiling relied on immunoSEQ multiplex PCR, and the TCRdb table lists in-frame clones only, not all of them. The repertoire has 65,000 to 95,000 clones, under 95% of them found once; the top ten carry 2% to 3%. The starting material was peripheral blood, obtained after pregnancy. Receptor source: a female donor in good health, enrolled as a control in a pregnancy study. CDR3s include the opening cysteine and the closing phenylalanine or tryptophan. A D gene is named only where the DNA matches it firmly.

CDR3 protein: CASSPQVDRHNYGYTF; D gene: -; J gene: TRBJ1-2; V gene: TRBV18
CDR3 protein: CAGLSGTKEQYF; D gene: TRBD2; J gene: TRBJ2-7; V gene: TRBV2
CDR3 protein: CASSLGGTSTDTQYF; D gene: -; J gene: TRBJ2-3; V gene: TRBV5-1
CDR3 protein: CASSLGTSDTQYF; D gene: -; J gene: TRBJ2-3; V gene: TRBV5-6
CDR3 protein: CASSLTGVGYTF; D gene: TRBD1; J gene: TRBJ1-2; V gene: TRBV6-1
CDR3 protein: CATSASRLIYNEQFF; D gene: -; J gene: TRBJ2-1; V gene: TRBV15
CDR3 protein: CASSSQEIANTGELFF; D gene: -; J gene: TRBJ2-2; V gene: TRBV2
CDR3 protein: CASSLLPTGGSYNEQFF; D gene: -; J gene: TRBJ2-1; V gene: TRBV27
CDR3 protein: CASSLNQGPKEQYF; D gene: -; J gene: TRBJ2-7; V gene: TRBV5-1
CDR3 protein: CASSQTSGSYEQYF; D gene: -; J gene: TRBJ2-7; V gene: TRBV4-2
CDR3 protein: CASNPTGREDYSNQPQHF; D gene: -; J gene: TRBJ1-5; V gene: TRBV19
CDR3 protein: CASSSTGTGGIYGYTF; D gene: TRBD1; J gene: TRBJ1-2; V gene: TRBV28
CDR3 protein: CASSPTSGGNTGELFF; D gene: TRBD2; J gene: TRBJ2-2; V gene: TRBV7-9
CDR3 protein: CASSPDGRAGETQYF; D gene: TRBD2; J gene: TRBJ2-5; V gene: TRBV9
CDR3 protein: CASSRTTGVETQYF; D gene: TRBD1; J gene: TRBJ2-5; V gene: TRBV7-2
CDR3 protein: CASSFTGGEGYTF; D gene: TRBD1; J gene: TRBJ1-2; V gene: TRBV7-3
CDR3 protein: CASWGPPPDYGYTF; D gene: -; J gene: TRBJ1-2; V gene: TRBV9
CDR3 protein: CASSMADTGELFF; D gene: -; J gene: TRBJ2-2; V gene: TRBV19
CDR3 protein: CASSLTTYNEQFF; D gene: -; J gene: TRBJ2-1; V gene: TRBV7-2
CDR3 protein: CARSLGVPSGNTIYF; D gene: -; J gene: TRBJ1-3; V gene: TRBV13
CDR3 protein: CASSQDPSSSYNEQFF; D gene: -; J gene: TRBJ2-1; V gene: TRBV4-3
CDR3 protein: CASSQDDFNEKLFF; D gene: -; J gene: TRBJ1-4; V gene: TRBV4-1
CDR3 protein: CASSSLGGLGETQYF; D gene: -; J gene: TRBJ2-5; V gene: TRBV5-6
CDR3 protein: CARSFSSGRTKQFF; D gene: -; J gene: TRBJ2-1; V gene: TRBV5-3
CDR3 protein: CASSPAGAGGRSSYEQYF; D gene: TRBD2; J gene: TRBJ2-7; V gene: TRBV5-4
CDR3 protein: CASSTSTGGGNYGYTF; D gene: TRBD1; J gene: TRBJ1-2; V gene: TRBV4-1
CDR3 protein: CSAGTAEGYTF; D gene: TRBD1; J gene: TRBJ1-2; V gene: TRBV20-1
CDR3 protein: CSAPTSDGGFF; D gene: TRBD2; J gene: TRBJ2-1; V gene: TRBV20-1
CDR3 protein: CASSLTTAGPLHF; D gene: -; J gene: TRBJ1-6; V gene: TRBV7-9
CDR3 protein: CAWSRAYEQYF; D gene: -; J gene: TRBJ2-7; V gene: TRBV30
CDR3 protein: CASSPGLQQPQHF; D gene: -; J gene: TRBJ1-5; V gene: TRBV7-9
CDR3 protein: CASSARDSSLAKNIQYF; D gene: TRBD1; J gene: TRBJ2-4; V gene: TRBV5-1
CDR3 protein: CASSVGDWADTQYF; D gene: -; J gene: TRBJ2-3; V gene: TRBV9
CDR3 protein: CASSVGQGVRTQYF; D gene: TRBD1; J gene: TRBJ2-5; V gene: TRBV9
CDR3 protein: CASSQGPGARGNTIYF; D gene: -; J gene: TRBJ1-3; V gene: TRBV4-1
CDR3 protein: CASSHLWAGGLDTQYF; D gene: TRBD2; J gene: TRBJ2-3; V gene: TRBV4-1
CDR3 protein: CASSYTPSGSGNEQFF; D gene: TRBD2; J gene: TRBJ2-1; V gene: TRBV5-6
CDR3 protein: CASSQDKVPRGEQFF; D gene: -; J gene: TRBJ2-1; V gene: TRBV4-1
CDR3 protein: CASSLNRETPEQYF; D gene: -; J gene: TRBJ2-7; V gene: TRBV7-9
CDR3 protein: CASSLASGTGGSHEQFF; D gene: TRBD1; J gene: TRBJ2-1; V gene: TRBV5-1
CDR3 protein: CASSVGRVSYEQYF; D gene: -; J gene: TRBJ2-7; V gene: TRBV9
CDR3 protein: CASMDSPPNQPQHF; D gene: -; J gene: TRBJ1-5; V gene: TRBV28
CDR3 protein: CASSYSGSQETQYF; D gene: TRBD2; J gene: TRBJ2-5; V gene: TRBV7-2
CDR3 protein: CASRERGRATEAFF; D gene: -; J gene: TRBJ1-1; V gene: TRBV2
CDR3 protein: CASSSGLGNTEAFF; D gene: -; J gene: TRBJ1-1; V gene: TRBV5-1
CDR3 protein: CASSLNNYGYTF; D gene: -; J gene: TRBJ1-2; V gene: TRBV9
CDR3 protein: CASSPAGGALWGYTF; D gene: -; J gene: TRBJ1-2; V gene: TRBV28
CDR3 protein: CASSKLGLAGGQDNEQFF; D gene: TRBD2; J gene: TRBJ2-1; V gene: TRBV7-2